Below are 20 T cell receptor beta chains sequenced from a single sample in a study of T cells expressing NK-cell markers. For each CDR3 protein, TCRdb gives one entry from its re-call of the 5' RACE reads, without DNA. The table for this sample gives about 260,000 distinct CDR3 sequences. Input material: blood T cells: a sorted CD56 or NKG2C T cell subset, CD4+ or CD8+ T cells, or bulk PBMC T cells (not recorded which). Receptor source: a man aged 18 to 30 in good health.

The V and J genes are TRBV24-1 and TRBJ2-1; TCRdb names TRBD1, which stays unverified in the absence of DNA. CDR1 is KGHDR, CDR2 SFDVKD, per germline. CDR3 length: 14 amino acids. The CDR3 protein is CATSREVGYNEQFF.

CDR3 amino acids: CASSLGQGKPQHF. This rearrangement joins TRBV11-2 to TRBJ1-5; absent DNA, TCRdb's TRBD1 call cannot be checked. CDR1 and CDR2 (germline): SGHAT, FQNNGV. The length of the CDR3 is 13 residues.

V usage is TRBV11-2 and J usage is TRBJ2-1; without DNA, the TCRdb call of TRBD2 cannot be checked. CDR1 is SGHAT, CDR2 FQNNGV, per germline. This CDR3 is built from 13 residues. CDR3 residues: CASSLEVGLNEFF. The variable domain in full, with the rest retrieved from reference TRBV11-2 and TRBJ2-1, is EAGVAQSPRYKIIEKRQSVAFWCNPISGHATLYWYQQILGQGPKLLIQFQNNGVVDDSQLPKDRFSAERLKGVDSTLKIQPAKLEDSAVYLCASSLEVGLNEFFGPGTRLTVL.

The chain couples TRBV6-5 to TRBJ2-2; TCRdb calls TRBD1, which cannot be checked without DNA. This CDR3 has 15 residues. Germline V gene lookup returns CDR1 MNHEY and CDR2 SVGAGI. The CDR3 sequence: CASSSWDGYTGELFF.

The CDR3 loop is CATSDTGTSGTSSYNEQFF. V usage is TRBV24-1 and J usage is TRBJ2-1; TCRdb proposes TRBD2, but this gene call is untestable without DNA. The CDR3 runs to 19 residues. Germline V lookup: CDR1 KGHDR, CDR2 SFDVKD.

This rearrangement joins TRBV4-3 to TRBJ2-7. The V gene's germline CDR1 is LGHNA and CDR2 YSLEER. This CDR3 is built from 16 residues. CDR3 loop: CASSPQRRYSDGEQYF.

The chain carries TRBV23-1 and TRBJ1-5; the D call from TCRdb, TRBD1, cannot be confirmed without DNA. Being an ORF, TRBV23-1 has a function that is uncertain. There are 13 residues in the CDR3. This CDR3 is CARRSRGNQPQHF.

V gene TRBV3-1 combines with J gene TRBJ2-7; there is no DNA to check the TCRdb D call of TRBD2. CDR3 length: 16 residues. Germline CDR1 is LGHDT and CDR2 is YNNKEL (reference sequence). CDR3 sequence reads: CASSLRTSGSPWEQYF.

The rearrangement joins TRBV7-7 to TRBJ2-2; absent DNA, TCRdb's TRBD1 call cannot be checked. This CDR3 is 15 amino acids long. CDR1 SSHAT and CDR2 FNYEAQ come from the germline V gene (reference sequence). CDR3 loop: CASSPPDRNTGELFF.

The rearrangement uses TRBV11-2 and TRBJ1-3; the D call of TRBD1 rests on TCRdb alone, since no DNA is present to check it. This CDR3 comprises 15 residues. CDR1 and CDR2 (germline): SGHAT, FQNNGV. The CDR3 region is CASSRTGYSGNTIYF.

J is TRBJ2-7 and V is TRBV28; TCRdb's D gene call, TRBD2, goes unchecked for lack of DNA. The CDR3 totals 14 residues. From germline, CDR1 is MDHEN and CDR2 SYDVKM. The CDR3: CASSFVLEAYEQYF.

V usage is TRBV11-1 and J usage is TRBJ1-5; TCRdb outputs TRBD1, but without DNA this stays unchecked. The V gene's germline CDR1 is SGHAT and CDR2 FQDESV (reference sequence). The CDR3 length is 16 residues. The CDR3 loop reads CASSPGTGFGNQPQHF.

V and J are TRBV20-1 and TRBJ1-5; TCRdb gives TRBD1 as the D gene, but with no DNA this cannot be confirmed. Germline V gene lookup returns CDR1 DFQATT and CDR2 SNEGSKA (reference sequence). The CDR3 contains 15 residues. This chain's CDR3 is CSAAGGTGDNQPQHF.

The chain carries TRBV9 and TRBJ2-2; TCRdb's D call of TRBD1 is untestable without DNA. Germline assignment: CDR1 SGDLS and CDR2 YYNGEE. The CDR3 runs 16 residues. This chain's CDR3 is CASSAWGTGETGELFF. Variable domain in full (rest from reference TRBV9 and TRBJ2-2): DSGVTQTPKHLITATGQRVTLRCSPRSGDLSVYWYQQSLDQGLQFLIQYYNGEERAKGNILERFSAQQFPDLHSELNLSSLELGDSALYFCASSAWGTGETGELFFGEGSRLTVL.

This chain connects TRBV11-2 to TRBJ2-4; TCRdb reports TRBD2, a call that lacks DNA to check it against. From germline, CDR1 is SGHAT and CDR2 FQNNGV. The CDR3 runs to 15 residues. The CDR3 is CASNSLAGEGNIQYF.

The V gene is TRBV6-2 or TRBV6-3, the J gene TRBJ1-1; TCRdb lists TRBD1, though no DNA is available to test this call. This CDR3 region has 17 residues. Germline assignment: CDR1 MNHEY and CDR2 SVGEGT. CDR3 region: CASSYSKGRTFNTEAFF.

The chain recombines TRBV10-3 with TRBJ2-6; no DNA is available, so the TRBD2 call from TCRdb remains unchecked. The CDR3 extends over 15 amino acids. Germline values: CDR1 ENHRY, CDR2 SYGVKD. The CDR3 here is CAIGTSGPGANVLTF.

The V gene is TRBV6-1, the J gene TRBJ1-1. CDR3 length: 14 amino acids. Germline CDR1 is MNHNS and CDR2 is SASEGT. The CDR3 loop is CASSEASMNTEAFF.

The CDR3 loop is CSVESGDRAAEQYF. The V and J genes are TRBV29-1 and TRBJ2-7; TCRdb gives TRBD1 as the D gene, but with no DNA this cannot be confirmed. Looked up from germline, CDR1 is SQVTM and CDR2 is ANQGSEA. CDR3 length equals 14 residues.

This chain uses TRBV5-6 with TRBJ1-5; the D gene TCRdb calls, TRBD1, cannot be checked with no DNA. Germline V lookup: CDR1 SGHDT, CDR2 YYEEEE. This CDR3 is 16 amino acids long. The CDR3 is CASSFRGQGVHQPQHF.